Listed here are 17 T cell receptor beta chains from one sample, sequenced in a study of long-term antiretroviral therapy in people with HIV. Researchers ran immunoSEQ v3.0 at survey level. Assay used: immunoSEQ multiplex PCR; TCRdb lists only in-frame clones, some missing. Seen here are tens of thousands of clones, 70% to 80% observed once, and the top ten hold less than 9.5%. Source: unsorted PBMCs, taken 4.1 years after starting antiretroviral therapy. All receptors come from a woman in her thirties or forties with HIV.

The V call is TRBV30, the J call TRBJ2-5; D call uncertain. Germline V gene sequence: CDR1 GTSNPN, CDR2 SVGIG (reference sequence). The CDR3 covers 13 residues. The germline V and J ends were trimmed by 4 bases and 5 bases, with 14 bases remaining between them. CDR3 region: CAWTMGIPETQYF. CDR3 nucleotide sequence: TGTGCCTGGACTATGGGTATTCCGGAGACCCAGTACTTC. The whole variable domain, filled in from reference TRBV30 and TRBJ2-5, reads SQTIHQWPATLVQPVGSPLSLECTVEGTSNPNLYWYRQAAGRGLQLLFYSVGIGQISSEVPQNLSASRPQDRQFILSSKKLLLSDSGFYLCAWTMGIPETQYFGPGTRLLVL.

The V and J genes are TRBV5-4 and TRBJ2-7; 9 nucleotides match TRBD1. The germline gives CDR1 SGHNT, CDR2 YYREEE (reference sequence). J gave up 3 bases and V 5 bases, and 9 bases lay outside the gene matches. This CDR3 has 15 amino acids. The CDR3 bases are TGTGCCAGCAGTTATCGACAGGGGGGCTACTACGAGCAGTACTTC. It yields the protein CASSYRQGGYYEQYF. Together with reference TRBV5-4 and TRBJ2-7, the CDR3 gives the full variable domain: ETGVTQSPTHLIKTRGQQVTLRCSSQSGHNTVSWYQQALGQGPQFIFQYYREEENGRGNFPPRFSGLQFPNYSSELNVNALELDDSALYLCASSYRQGGYYEQYFGPGTRLTVT.

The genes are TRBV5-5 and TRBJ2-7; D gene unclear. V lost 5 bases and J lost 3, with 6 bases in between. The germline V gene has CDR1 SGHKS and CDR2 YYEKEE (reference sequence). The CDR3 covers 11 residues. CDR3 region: CASSPHYEQYF. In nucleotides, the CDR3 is TGTGCCAGCAGTCCTCACTACGAGCAGTACTTC. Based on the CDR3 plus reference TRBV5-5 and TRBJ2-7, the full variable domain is DAGVTQSPTHLIKTRGQQVTLRCSPISGHKSVSWYQQVLGQGPQFIFQYYEKEERGRGNFPDRFSARQFPNYSSELNVNALLLGDSALYLCASSPHYEQYFGPGTRLTVT.

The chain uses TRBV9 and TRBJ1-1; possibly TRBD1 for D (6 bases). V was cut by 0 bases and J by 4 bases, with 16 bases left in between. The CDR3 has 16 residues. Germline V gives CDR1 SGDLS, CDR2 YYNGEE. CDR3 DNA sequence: TGTGCCAGCAGCGTAGCCAGGGGCGCAGGTAGCACTGAAGCTTTCTTT. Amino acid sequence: CASSVARGAGSTEAFF.

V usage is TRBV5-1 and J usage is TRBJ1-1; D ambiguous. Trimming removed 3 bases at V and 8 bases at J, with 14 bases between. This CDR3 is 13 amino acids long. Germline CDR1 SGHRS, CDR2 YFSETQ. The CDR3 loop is CASSSTGAEEAFF. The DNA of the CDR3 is TGCGCCAGCAGCTCCACCGGAGCAGAAGAAGCTTTCTTT. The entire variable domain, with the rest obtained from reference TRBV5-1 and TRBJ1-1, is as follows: KAGVTQTPRYLIKTRGQQVTLSCSPISGHRSVSWYQQTPGQGLQFLFEYFSETQRNKGNFPGRFSGRQFSNSRSEMNVSTLELGDSALYLCASSSTGAEEAFFGQGTRLTVV.

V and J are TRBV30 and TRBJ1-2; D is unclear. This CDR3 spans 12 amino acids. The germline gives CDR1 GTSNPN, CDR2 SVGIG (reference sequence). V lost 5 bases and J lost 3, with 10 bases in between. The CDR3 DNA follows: TGTGCCTGGGATCAGGCCTACTATGGCTACACCTTC. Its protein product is CAWDQAYYGYTF.

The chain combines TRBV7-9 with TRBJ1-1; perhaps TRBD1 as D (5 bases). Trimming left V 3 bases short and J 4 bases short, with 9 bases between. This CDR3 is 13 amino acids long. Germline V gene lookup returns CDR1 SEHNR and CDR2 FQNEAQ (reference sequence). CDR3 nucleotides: TGTGCCAGCAGCTTGACAGCTACCACTGAAGCTTTCTTT. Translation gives CASSLTATTEAFF.

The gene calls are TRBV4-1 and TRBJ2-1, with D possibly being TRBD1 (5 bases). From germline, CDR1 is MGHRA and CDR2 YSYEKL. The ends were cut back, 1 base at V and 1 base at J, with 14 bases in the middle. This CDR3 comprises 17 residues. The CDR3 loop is CASSQGIQVLSYNEQFF. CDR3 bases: TGCGCCAGCAGCCAAGGCATACAGGTTTTATCCTACAATGAGCAGTTCTTC.

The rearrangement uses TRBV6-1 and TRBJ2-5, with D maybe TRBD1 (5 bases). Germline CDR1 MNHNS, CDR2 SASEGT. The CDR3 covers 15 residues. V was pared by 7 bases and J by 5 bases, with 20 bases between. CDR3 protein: CASTQGYRRIETQYF. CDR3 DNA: TGTGCCAGCACTCAAGGGTACAGGCGGATTGAGACCCAGTACTTC.

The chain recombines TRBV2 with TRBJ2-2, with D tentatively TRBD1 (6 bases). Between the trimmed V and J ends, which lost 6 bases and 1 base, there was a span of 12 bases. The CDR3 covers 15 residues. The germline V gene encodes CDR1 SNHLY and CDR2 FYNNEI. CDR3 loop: CASSETGLNTGELFF. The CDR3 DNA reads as TGTGCCAGCAGCGAAACAGGGTTGAACACCGGGGAGCTGTTTTTT.

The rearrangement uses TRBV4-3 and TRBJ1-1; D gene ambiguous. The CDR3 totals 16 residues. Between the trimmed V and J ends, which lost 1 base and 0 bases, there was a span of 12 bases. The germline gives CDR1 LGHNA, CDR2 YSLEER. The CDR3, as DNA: TGCGCCAGCAGCCAAGTTTCGGGGAATATGAACACTGAAGCTTTCTTT. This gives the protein CASSQVSGNMNTEAFF.

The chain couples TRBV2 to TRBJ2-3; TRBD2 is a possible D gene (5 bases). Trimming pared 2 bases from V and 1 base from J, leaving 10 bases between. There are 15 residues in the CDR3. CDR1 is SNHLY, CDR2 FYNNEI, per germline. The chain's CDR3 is CASSESGVGTDTQYF. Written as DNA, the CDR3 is TGTGCCAGCAGTGAATCCGGGGTTGGCACAGATACGCAGTATTTT.

In nucleotides, the CDR3 is TGTGCCAGCTCACCGATGGAGAGGGGCTCTAACTATGGCTACACCTTC. It yields the protein CASSPMERGSNYGYTF. The J gene is TRBJ1-2, the V gene TRBV18, with D perhaps matching TRBD1 (5 bases). Germline loops: CDR1 KGHSH, CDR2 LQKENI. The CDR3 is 16 amino acids. V was trimmed by 3 bases and J by 0 bases, leaving 14 bases between them.

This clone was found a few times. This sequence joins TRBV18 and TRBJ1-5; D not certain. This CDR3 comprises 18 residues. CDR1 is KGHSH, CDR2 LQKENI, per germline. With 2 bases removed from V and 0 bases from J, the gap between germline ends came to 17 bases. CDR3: CASSPVRERVTSNQPQHF. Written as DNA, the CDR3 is TGTGCCAGCTCACCAGTCCGGGAACGGGTTACTAGCAATCAGCCCCAGCATTTT.

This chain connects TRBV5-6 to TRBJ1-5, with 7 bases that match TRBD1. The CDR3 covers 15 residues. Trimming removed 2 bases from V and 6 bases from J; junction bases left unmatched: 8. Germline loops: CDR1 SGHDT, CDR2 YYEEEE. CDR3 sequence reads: CASSFFDRDLQPQHF. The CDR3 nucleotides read TGTGCCAGCAGCTTTTTCGACAGGGACCTTCAGCCCCAGCATTTT. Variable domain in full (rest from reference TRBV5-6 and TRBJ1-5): DAGVTQSPTHLIKTRGQQVTLRCSPKSGHDTVSWYQQALGQGPQFIFQYYEEEERQRGNFPDRFSGHQFPNYSSELNVNALLLGDSALYLCASSFFDRDLQPQHFGDGTRLSIL.

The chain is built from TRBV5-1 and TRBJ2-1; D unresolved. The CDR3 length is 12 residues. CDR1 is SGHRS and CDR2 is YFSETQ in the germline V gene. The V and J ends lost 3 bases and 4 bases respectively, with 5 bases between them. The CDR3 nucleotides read TGCGCCAGCAGCTCGGGTTACAATGAGCAGTTCTTC. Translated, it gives CASSSGYNEQFF.

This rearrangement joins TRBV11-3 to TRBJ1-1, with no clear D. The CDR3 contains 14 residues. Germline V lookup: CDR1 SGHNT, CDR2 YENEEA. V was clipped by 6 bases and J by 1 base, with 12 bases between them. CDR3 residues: CASRSTAQNTEAFF. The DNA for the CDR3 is TGTGCCAGCAGATCGACGGCCCAGAACACTGAAGCTTTCTTT. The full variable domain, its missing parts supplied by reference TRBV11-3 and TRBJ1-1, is EAGVVQSPRYKIIEKKQPVAFWCNPISGHNTLYWYLQNLGQGPELLIRYENEEAVDDSQLPKDRFSAERLKGVDSTLKIQPAELGDSAVYLCASRSTAQNTEAFFGQGTRLTVV.